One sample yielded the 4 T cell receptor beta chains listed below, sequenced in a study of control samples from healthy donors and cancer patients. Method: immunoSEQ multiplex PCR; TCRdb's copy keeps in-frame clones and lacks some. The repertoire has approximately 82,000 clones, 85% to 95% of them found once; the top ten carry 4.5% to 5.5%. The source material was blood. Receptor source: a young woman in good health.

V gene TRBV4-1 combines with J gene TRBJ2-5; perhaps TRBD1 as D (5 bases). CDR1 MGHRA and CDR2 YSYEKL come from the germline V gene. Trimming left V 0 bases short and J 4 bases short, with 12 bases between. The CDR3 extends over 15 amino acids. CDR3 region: CASSQDPRVGETQYF. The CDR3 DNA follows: TGCGCCAGCAGCCAAGATCCCAGGGTCGGAGAGACCCAGTACTTC.

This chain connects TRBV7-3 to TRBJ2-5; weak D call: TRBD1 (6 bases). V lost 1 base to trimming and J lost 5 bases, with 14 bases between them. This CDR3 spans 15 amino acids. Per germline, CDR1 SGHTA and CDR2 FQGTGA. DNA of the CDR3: TGTGCCAGCAGCTTAATGTCAGGGGCATGGGAGACCCAGTACTTC. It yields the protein CASSLMSGAWETQYF.

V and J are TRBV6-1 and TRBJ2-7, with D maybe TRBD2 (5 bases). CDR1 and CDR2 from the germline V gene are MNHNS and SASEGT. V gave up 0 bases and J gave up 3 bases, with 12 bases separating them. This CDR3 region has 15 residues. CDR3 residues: CASSEAYGEIYEQYF. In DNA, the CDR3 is TGTGCCAGCAGTGAAGCATACGGGGAAATCTACGAGCAGTACTTC.

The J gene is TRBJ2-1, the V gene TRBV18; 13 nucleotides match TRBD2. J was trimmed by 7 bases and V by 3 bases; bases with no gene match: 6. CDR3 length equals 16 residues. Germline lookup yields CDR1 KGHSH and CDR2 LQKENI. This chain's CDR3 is CASSPPGLAGINEQFF. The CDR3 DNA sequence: TGTGCCAGCTCACCCCCGGGACTAGCGGGGATTAATGAGCAGTTCTTC.